This T cell receptor (beta chain) was found in a study of blood T cell repertoires in COVID-19. Study background: From the United States, Italy and Spain came samples of acute and convalescent COVID-19. In each case, the material was cDNA or gDNA derived from T cells, B-cell-depleted T cells, or PBMCs.

How the authors handled the data: Using reference gene primer amplification, nucleated cell counts were estimated. Assay: immunoSEQ multiplex PCR; the TCRdb copy retains only in-frame clones and omits some. V and J calls and clone size come straight from that table; D and trimming were deduced from the DNA. This table has fewer than 110,000 clones, 80% to 85% appearing once. Germline values: CDR1 KGHDR, CDR2 SFDVKD. The CDR3 has 15 residues. The V and J ends lost 3 bases and 0 bases, in that order; junction bases with no gene match: 3. This receptor was taken from a human donor in a cohort sampled during active COVID-19. The gene calls are TRBV24-1 and TRBJ2-5, with TRBD1 identical over 7 bases. Sequenced sample: peripheral blood. DNA for the CDR3: TGTGCCACCAGTGATGTAGGGACAGACCAAGAGACCCAGTACTTC. Residues: CATSDVGTDQETQYF.